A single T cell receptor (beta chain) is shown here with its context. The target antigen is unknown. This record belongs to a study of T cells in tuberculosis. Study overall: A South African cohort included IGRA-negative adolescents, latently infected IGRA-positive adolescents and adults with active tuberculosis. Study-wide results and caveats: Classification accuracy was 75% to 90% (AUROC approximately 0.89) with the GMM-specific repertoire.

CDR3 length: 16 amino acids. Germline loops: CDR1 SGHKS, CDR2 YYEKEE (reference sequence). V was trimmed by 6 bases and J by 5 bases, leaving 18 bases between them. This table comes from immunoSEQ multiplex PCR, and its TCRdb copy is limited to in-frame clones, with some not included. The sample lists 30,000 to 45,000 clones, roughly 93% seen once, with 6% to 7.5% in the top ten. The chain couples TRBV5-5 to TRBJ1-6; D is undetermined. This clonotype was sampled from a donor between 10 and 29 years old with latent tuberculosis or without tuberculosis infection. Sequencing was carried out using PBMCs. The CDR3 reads CASTQELGRDNSPLHF. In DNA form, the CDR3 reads TGTGCCAGCACCCAAGAGCTAGGCCGGGATAATTCACCCCTCCACTTT.